This is a list of T cell receptor beta chains from one sample in a study of Ad26.COV2.S vaccination and SARS-CoV-2 variants. Here immunoSEQ multiplex PCR was the method, and the copy in TCRdb shows in-frame clones only, minus some. The data hold hundreds of thousands of clones, with 75% to 95% observed a single time. The material was peripheral blood, obtained in a trial of Ad26.COV2.S vaccine versus placebo. These receptors originate from a person aged 18-60 years who received the Ad26.COV2.S COVID-19 vaccine or a placebo. Each CDR3 is given with its conserved first and last residue. Each record gives: D gene, V gene, clone size, J gene, CDR3 DNA, CDR3 protein. The D gene is left open where the match is weak. The listing skips clone size in some rows; elsewhere it reads once, few, many or a size class.

>-|TRBV5-5|-|TRBJ2-4
TGTGCCAGCAGCTTGCAGGGTTCGGCCAAAAACATTCAGTACTTC
CASSLQGSAKNIQYF
>-|TRBV11-2|-|TRBJ2-7
TGTGCCAGCAGCCAGGCGTACGAGCAGTACTTC
CASSQAYEQYF
>TRBD2|TRBV12-3/TRBV12-4|-|TRBJ2-7
TGTGCCAGCAGCGCCGGGACTAGCGGCCTCCAGTACTTC
CASSAGTSGLQYF
>TRBD1|TRBV27|-|TRBJ1-5
TGTGCCAGCAGTTTGCCCGCGATAAAGGGGACAGTCAGATGGGGTTCATATAGCAATCAGCCCCAGCATTTT
CASSLPAIKGTVRWGSYSNQPQHF
>-|TRBV4-1|-|TRBJ2-7
TGCGCCAGCAGCCAAGAGGGGGCTACGTCTACGAGGCAGTACTTC
CASSQEGATSTRQYF
>-|TRBV4-1|-|TRBJ2-1
TGCGCCAGCAGCCATGGAGGGAACGACCCTGAACCTTACAATGAGCAGTTCTTC
CASSHGGNDPEPYNEQFF
>TRBD2|TRBV15|-|TRBJ2-2
TGTGCCACCAGCAGAGGAGGACTAGCGGGAGGCACCGGGGAGCTGTTTTTT
CATSRGGLAGGTGELFF
>-|TRBV9|-|TRBJ1-4
TGTGCCAGCAGCTCCCGTGGGGGGCCTAATGAAAAACTGTTTTTT
CASSSRGGPNEKLFF
>-|TRBV11-1|-|TRBJ2-2
TGTGCCAGCAGCCTAGGCACCGGGGAGCTGTTTTTT
CASSLGTGELFF
>-|TRBV10-3|-|TRBJ1-2
TGTGCCATCAGTGGCGCAATAGGACAGACAATCGCGGGGAGCTATGGCTACACCTTC
CAISGAIGQTIAGSYGYTF
>TRBD1|TRBV5-4|-|TRBJ1-1
TGTGCCAGCAGCCTTCTACAGGGGAGGGCTGAAGCTTTCTTT
CASSLLQGRAEAFF
>-|TRBV28|-|TRBJ2-5
TGTGCCACAAAGGGAGAGACCCAGTACTTC
CATKGETQYF
>TRBD1|TRBV24-1|-|TRBJ2-1
TGTGCCACCAGTGATTGGGACAGGGGGAATGAGCAGTTCTTC
CATSDWDRGNEQFF
>TRBD1|TRBV12-3/TRBV12-4|-|TRBJ2-7
TGTGCCAGCAGTTCCGGACAGGGGGACGAGCAGTACTTC
CASSSGQGDEQYF
>-|TRBV27|few|TRBJ1-1
TGTGCCAGCAGTTTCACGGGGAACACTGAAGCTTTCTTT
CASSFTGNTEAFF
>-|TRBV30|-|TRBJ1-1
TGTGCCTGGAGTGGGAGACAAGCTTTCTTT
CAWSGRQAFF
>-|TRBV30|-|TRBJ1-1
TGTGCCTGGAGTCATTCGGGAGGGGTTGAAGCTTTCTTT
CAWSHSGGVEAFF
>TRBD2|TRBV4-1|-|TRBJ2-3
TGCGCCAGCAGCCAAGTGGGGACTAGCGGGACTGCAGATACGCAGTATTTT
CASSQVGTSGTADTQYF
>TRBD2|TRBV28|-|TRBJ2-3
TGTGCCAGCAGTTTAGATCCTAGCGGGAGATCCCAAGTCACAGATACGCAGTATTTT
CASSLDPSGRSQVTDTQYF
>-|TRBV4-1|-|TRBJ2-7
TGCGCCAGCAGCCAAGGTGGGACCACACGCCGAGGCGAGCAGTACTTC
CASSQGGTTRRGEQYF
>TRBD2|TRBV6-2/TRBV6-3|-|TRBJ2-1
TGTGCCAGCAGTCCCCGAGTGGGGGGGACCTCCTACAATGAGCAGTTCTTC
CASSPRVGGTSYNEQFF
>TRBD2|TRBV6-5|-|TRBJ2-2
TGTGCCAGCAGTTACTGGACTAGCGTCCGGGAGCTGTTTTTT
CASSYWTSVRELFF
>-|TRBV20-1|-|TRBJ1-6
TGCAGTGCTAGAAGAGAGTTCACCCTCCACTTT
CSARREFTLHF
>TRBD2|TRBV5-4|-|TRBJ2-1
TGTGCCAGCAGCTTTAGACTAGCGGGAGCAGAAGAGCAGTTCTTC
CASSFRLAGAEEQFF
>-|TRBV11-3|-|TRBJ2-1
TGTGCCAGCAGCTTAAGCGGGTACAATGAGCAGTTCTTC
CASSLSGYNEQFF
>TRBD2|TRBV9|once|TRBJ2-2
TGTGCCAGCAGCGTTCTAGCGGGAGTGTTCCCCGGGGAGCTGTTTTTT
CASSVLAGVFPGELFF
>-|TRBV29-1|-|TRBJ2-7
TGCAGCGTCTACGGGGAGTCAGGGAATGACGAGCAGTACTTC
CSVYGESGNDEQYF
>TRBD1|TRBV19|-|TRBJ1-5
TGTGCCAGTACCCTCGGACAGGGCAGTCAGCCCCAGCATTTT
CASTLGQGSQPQHF
>TRBD2|TRBV11-2|-|TRBJ2-1
TGTGCCAGCAGCTTAGTCCCTAGCGGGAGAAACAATGAGCAGTTCTTC
CASSLVPSGRNNEQFF
>-|TRBV7-2|once|TRBJ2-1
TGTGCCAGCAGCTTAGGAGAGCGGGCAAGCTCCTACAATGAGCAGTTCTTC
CASSLGERASSYNEQFF
>-|TRBV13|-|TRBJ1-2
TGTGCCAGCAGTAGAGGGGATCAGGATGGCTACACCTTC
CASSRGDQDGYTF
>-|TRBV27|-|TRBJ2-6
TGTGCCAGCAGTTTGGGGCCCTCTGGGGCCAACGTCCTGACTTTC
CASSLGPSGANVLTF
>-|TRBV14|-|TRBJ2-1
TGTGCCAGCAGCCAAGGGTATGGGGAGGCGAGCTCCTACAATGAGCAGTTCTTC
CASSQGYGEASSYNEQFF
>-|TRBV7-9|-|TRBJ2-1
TGTGCCAGCAGCTTGCCTCTACAGGTCAATGAGCAGTTCTTC
CASSLPLQVNEQFF